The 8 T cell receptor beta chains in this list originate from one sample, sequenced in a study of blood T cell repertoires in COVID-19. TCRdb's copy holds only in-frame clones and misses some; the assay was immunoSEQ multiplex PCR. This table holds about 190,000 clones, around nine tenths found once. Sequencing input: peripheral blood. The receptor set was obtained from a human donor in a cohort sampled during active COVID-19.

This chain links TRBV9 with TRBJ2-4; D gene uncertain. This CDR3 is built from 14 residues. Looked up from germline, CDR1 is SGDLS and CDR2 is YYNGEE. V was cut by 1 base and J by 0 bases, with 5 bases left in between. The CDR3 here is CASSVSLAKNIQYF. The CDR3 bases are TGTGCCAGCAGCGTATCATTAGCCAAAAACATTCAGTACTTC.

This rearrangement joins TRBV3-1 (or the pseudogene TRBV3-2) to TRBJ2-4; maybe TRBD2 (6 bases). The germline V gene has CDR1 LGHDT and CDR2 YNNKEL (reference sequence). V lost 8 bases and J 1 base, leaving 15 bases between the germline ends. The CDR3 contains 15 residues. This CDR3 is CASPLARGAKNIQYF. The CDR3 nucleotides read TGTGCCAGCCCTCTCGCACGGGGGGCCAAAAACATTCAGTACTTC.

The genes are TRBV4-2 and TRBJ2-7; 7 bases are a match to TRBD2. The germline gives CDR1 LGHNA, CDR2 YNFKEQ. V lost 0 bases, J lost 6 bases, and 14 bases stayed unmatched. This CDR3 spans 17 amino acids. The CDR3, as DNA: TGTGCCAGCAGCCAAGACGTAGCGGGCGGAGTAAAGTTCGAGCAGTACTTC. Amino acid sequence: CASSQDVAGGVKFEQYF.

V is TRBV29-1 and J is TRBJ1-1; 9 nucleotides align to TRBD1. J was trimmed by 1 base and V by 4 bases; bases with no gene match: 7. This CDR3 is 15 amino acids long. The germline CDR1 and CDR2 sequences are SQVTM and ANQGSEA. The DNA for the CDR3 is TGCAGCGTTGCAAATACAGGGGGCAGGAACACTGAAGCTTTCTTT. Translating gives CSVANTGGRNTEAFF.

As regards this clone: At one of its ends the junction is not consistent with the germline gene, which may arise from a read error. The chain carries TRBV11-2 and TRBJ1-1; no clear D gene. Germline-derived CDR1 and CDR2 are SGHAT and FQNNGV. CDR3 length: 13 amino acids. The CDR3 sequence: CASRLGGNTEAFF. CDR3 sequence (DNA): TGTGCCAGCAGATTAGGAGGGAACACTGAAGCTTTCTTT.

The chain is built from TRBV7-9 and TRBJ2-7, with TRBD2 as a possible D gene (6 bases). Germline lookup yields CDR1 SEHNR and CDR2 FQNEAQ (reference sequence). This CDR3 spans 14 amino acids. The V and J ends lost 5 bases and 0 bases respectively, with 11 bases between them. The CDR3 sequence: CASSAGRISYEQYF. CDR3 in DNA: TGTGCCAGCAGCGCGGGACGGATCTCCTACGAGCAGTACTTC. Supplemented by reference TRBV7-9 and TRBJ2-7, the full variable domain reads DTGVSQNPRHKITKRGQNVTFRCDPISEHNRLYWYRQTLGQGPEFLTYFQNEAQLEKSRLLSDRFSAERPKGSFSTLEIQRTEQGDSAMYLCASSAGRISYEQYFGPGTRLTVT.

The V gene is TRBV6-6, the J gene TRBJ2-1; 15 positions agree with TRBD2. The trim removed 7 bases at V and 4 bases at J, leaving 5 bases unmatched. Germline V CDR1 and CDR2: MNHNY, SVGAGI (reference sequence). This CDR3 spans 16 amino acids. The CDR3 region is CASNGLAGGLYNEQFF. CDR3 DNA sequence: TGTGCCAGCAACGGACTAGCGGGAGGGCTTTACAATGAGCAGTTCTTC.

The CDR3 region has the DNA TGCGCCAGCAGTGAAGGGACAGGGGGCACTGAAGCTTTCTTT. Its translation: CASSEGTGGTEAFF. The V and J genes are TRBV10-1 and TRBJ1-1; 11 bases align to TRBD1. In germline, CDR1 is WNHNN, CDR2 SYGVQD (reference sequence). V was pared by 3 bases and J by 4 bases, with 1 base of the junction left unmatched. The CDR3 extends over 14 amino acids.